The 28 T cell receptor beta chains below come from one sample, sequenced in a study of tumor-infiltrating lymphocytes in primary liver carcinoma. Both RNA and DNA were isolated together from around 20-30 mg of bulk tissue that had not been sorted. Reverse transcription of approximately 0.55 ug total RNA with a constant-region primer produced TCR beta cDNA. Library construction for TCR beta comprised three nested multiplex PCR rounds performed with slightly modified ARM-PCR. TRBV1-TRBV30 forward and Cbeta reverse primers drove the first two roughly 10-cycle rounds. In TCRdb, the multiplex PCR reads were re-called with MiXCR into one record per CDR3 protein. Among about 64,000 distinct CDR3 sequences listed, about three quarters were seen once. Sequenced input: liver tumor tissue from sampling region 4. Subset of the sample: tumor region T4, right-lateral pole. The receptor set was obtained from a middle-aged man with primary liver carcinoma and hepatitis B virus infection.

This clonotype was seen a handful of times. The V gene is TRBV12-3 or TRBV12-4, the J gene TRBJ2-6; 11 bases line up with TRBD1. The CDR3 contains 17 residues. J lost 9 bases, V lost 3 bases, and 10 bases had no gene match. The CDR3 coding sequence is TGTGCCAGCAGTTTCGGACAGGGGGCGCAGGGGTGCAACGTCCTGACTTTC. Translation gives CASSFGQGAQGCNVLTF.

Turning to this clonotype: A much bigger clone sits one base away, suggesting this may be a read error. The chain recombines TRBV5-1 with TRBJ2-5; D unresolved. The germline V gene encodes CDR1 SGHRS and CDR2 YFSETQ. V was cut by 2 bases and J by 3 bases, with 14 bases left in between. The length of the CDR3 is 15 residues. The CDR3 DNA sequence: TGCGCCAGCAGCTTAAGCAGGAGCGCGGAAGAGACCCAGTACTTC. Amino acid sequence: CASSLSRSAEETQYF.

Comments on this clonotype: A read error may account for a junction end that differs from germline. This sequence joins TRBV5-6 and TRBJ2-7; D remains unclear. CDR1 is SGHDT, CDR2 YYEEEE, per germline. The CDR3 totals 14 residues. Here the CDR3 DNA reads TGTGCCGGCAGCCTGGACGTAAGCTCCTACGAGCAGTACTTC. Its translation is CAGSLDVSSYEQYF.

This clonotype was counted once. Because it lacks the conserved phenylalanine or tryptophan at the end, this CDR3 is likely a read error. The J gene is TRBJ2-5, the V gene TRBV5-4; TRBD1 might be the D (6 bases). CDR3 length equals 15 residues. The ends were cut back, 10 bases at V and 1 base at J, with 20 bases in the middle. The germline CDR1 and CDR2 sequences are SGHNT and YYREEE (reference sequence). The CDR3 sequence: CACSDATGPQETQYL. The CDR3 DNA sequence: TGTGCCTGTAGCGACGCGACAGGCCCCCAAGAGACCCAGTACTTA.

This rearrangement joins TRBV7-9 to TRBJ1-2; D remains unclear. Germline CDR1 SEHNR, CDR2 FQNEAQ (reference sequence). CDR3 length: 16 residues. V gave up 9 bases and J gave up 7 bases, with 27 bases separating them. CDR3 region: CARSPKGRLSQCGYTF. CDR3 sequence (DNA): TGTGCCAGGAGCCCCAAGGGCAGGCTGTCCCAGTGTGGCTACACCTTC. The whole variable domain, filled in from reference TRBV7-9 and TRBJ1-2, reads DTGVSQNPRHKITKRGQNVTFRCDPISEHNRLYWYRQTLGQGPEFLTYFQNEAQLEKSRLLSDRFSAERPKGSFSTLEIQRTEQGDSAMYLCARSPKGRLSQCGYTFGSGTRLTVV.

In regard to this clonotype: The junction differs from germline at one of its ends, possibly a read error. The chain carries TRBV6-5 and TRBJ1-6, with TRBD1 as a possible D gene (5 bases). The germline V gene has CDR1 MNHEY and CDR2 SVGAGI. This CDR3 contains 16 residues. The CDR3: CASSLSGGRNNSHLHF. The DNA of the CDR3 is TGTGCCAGCAGTCTTTCCGGGGGACGGAATAATTCACACCTCCACTTT.

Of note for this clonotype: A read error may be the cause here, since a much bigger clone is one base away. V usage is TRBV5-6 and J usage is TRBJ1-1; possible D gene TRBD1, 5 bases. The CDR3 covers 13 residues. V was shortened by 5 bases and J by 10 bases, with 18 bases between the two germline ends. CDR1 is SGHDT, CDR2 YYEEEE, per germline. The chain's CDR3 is CASSRDSGVGAFF. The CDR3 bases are TGTGCCAGCAGTCGAGACAGTGGAGTGGGAGCTTTCTTT.

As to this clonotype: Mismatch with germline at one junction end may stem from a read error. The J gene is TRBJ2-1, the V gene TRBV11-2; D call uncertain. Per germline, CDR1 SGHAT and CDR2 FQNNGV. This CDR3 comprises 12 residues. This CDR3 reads CASSPSDNVQFF. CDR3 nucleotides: TGTGCCAGCAGCCCCTCAGACAATGTGCAGTTCTTC. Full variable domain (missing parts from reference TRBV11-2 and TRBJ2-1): EAGVAQSPRYKIIEKRQSVAFWCNPISGHATLYWYQQILGQGPKLLIQFQNNGVVDDSQLPKDRFSAERLKGVDSTLKIQPAKLEDSAVYLCASSPSDNVQFFGPGTRLTVL.

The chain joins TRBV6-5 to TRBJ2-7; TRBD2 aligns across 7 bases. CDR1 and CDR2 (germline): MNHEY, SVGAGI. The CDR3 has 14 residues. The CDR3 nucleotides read TGTGCCAGCCCTACAAGCGGGACGGCCTACGAGCAGTACGTT. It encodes CASPTSGTAYEQYV.

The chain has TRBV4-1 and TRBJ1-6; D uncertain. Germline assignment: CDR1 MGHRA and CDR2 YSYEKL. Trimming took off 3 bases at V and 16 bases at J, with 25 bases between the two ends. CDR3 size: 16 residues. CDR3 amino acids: CASSHHLQWADSPLHF. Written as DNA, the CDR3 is TGCGCCAGCAGCCACCACCTACAGTGGGCGGATTCGCCGCTCCACTTT.

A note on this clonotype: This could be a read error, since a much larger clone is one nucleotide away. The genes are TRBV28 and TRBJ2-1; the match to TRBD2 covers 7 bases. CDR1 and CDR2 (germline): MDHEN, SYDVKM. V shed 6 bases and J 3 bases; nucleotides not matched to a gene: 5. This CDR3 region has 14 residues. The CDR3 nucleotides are TGTGCCAGCAGGGATAGCGGGTGCTACAATGAGCAGTTCTTC. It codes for CASRDSGCYNEQFF.

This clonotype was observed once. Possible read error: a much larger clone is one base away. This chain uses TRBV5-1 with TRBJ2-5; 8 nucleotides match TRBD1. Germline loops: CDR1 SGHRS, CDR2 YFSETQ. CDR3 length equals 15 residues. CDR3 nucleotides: TGCGCCTGCAGCTTACCAGGGGGCGAAGGAGAGATCCAGTACTTC. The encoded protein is CACSLPGGEGEIQYF. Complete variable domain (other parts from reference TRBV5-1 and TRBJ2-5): KAGVTQTPRYLIKTRGQQVTLSCSPISGHRSVSWYQQTPGQGLQFLFEYFSETQRNKGNFPGRFSGRQFSNSRSEMNVSTLELGDSALYLCACSLPGGEGEIQYFGPGTRLLVL.

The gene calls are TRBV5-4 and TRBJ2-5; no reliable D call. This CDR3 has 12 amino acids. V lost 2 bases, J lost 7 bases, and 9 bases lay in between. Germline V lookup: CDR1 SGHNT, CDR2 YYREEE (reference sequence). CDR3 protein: CASSFFSRTQYF. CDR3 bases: TGTGCCAGCAGCTTCTTCTCCCGGACCCAGTACTTC.

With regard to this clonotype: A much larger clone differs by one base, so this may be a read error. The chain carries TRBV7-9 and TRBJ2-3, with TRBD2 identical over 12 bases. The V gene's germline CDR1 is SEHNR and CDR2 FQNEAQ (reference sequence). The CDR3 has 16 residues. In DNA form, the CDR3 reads TGTGCCAGCAGCTTAGGACTAGCGGGAGATACAGATAGGCAGTATTTT. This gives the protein CASSLGLAGDTDRQYF.

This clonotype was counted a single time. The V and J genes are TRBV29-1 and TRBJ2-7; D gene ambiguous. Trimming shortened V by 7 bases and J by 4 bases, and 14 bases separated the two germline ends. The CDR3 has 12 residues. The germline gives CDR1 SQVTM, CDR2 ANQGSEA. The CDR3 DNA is TGCAGCGCTGGTTGGGGTAATTACGAGCAGTACTTC. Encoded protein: CSAGWGNYEQYF.

CDR3 amino acids: CASSGSDYGYTF. Written as DNA, the CDR3 is TGTGCCAGCAGCGGCAGCGATTATGGCTACACCTTC. The chain couples TRBV6-1 to TRBJ1-2; D remains unclear. Germline V gives CDR1 MNHNS, CDR2 SASEGT. This CDR3 contains 12 residues. Trimming took 6 bases from V and 5 from J, leaving 10 bases between them.

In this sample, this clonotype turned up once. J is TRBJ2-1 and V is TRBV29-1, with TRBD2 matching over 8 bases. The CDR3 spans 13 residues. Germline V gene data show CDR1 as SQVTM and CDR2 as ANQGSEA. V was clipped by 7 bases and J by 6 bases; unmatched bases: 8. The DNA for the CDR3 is TGCAGCGGGAGGACTAGCAGGTTCAATGAGCAGTTCTTC. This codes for CSGRTSRFNEQFF.

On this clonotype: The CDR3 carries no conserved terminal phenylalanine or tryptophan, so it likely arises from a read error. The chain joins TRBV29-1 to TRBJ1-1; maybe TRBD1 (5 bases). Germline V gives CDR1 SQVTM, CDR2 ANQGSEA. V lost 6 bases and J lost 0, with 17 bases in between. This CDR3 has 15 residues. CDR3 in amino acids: CSVGAGWGMNTEAFS. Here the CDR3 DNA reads TGCAGCGTCGGCGCAGGGTGGGGTATGAACACTGAAGCTTTCTCT.

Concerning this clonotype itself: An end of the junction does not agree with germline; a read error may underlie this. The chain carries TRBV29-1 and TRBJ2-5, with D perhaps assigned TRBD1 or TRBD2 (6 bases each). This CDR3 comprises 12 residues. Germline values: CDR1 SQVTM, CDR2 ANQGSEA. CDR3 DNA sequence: TGTAGCGGTATGGACAGTAGAGAGACCCAGTACTTC. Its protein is CSGMDSRETQYF.

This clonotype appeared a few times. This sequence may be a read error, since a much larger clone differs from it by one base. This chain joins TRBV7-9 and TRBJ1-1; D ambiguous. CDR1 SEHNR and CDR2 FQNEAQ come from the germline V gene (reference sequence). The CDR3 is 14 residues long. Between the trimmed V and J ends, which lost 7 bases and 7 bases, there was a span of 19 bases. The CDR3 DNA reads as TGTGCCAGCAACCAAAACCTCCTCAAAGATGAAGCTTTCTTT. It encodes CASNQNLLKDEAFF. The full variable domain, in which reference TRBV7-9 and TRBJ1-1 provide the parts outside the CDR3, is DTGVSQNPRHKITKRGQNVTFRCDPISEHNRLYWYRQTLGQGPEFLTYFQNEAQLEKSRLLSDRFSAERPKGSFSTLEIQRTEQGDSAMYLCASNQNLLKDEAFFGQGTRLTVV.

The CDR3 region has the DNA TGCGCCAGCAGTTACCTCGGACTAGCGGTCAATGAGCAGTTCTTC. This codes for CASSYLGLAVNEQFF. The V and J genes are TRBV4-3 and TRBJ2-1, with 10 bases lining up with TRBD2. V lost 6 bases and J lost 6; bases outside the gene matches: 8. This CDR3 comprises 15 residues. CDR1 is LGHNA and CDR2 is YSLEER in the germline V gene.

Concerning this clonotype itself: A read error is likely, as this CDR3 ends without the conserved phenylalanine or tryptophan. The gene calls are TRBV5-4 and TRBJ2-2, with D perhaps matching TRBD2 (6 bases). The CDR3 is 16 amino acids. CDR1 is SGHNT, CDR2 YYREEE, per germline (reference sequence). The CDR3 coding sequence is TGTGCCAGCAGCCCGGATGGCGGGGTGAACACAGGGGAGCTGTTTTCT. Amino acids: CASSPDGGVNTGELFS.

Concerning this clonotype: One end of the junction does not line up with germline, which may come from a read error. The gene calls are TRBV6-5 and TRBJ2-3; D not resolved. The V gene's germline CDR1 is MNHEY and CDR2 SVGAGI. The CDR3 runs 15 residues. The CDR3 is CASSYYVSLTDTQYF. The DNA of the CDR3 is TGTGCCAGCAGTTACTATGTCAGTCTCACAGATACGCAGTATTTC.

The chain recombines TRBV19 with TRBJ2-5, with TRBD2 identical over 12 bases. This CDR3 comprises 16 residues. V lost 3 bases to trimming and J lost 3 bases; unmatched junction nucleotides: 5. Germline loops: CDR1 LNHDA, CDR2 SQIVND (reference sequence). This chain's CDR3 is CASSMIRTSGKETQYF. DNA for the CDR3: TGTGCCAGTAGTATGATCCGGACTAGCGGGAAAGAGACCCAGTACTTC. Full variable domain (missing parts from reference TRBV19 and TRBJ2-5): DGGITQSPKYLFRKEGQNVTLSCEQNLNHDAMYWYRQDPGQGLRLIYYSQIVNDFQKGDIAEGYSVSREKKESFPLTVTSAQKNPTAFYLCASSMIRTSGKETQYFGPGTRLLVL.

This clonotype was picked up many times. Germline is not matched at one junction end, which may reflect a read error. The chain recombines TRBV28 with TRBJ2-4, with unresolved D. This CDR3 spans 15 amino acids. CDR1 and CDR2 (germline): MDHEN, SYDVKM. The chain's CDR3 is CASSPPGLARNIQYF. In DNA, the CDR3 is TGTGCCAGCAGCCCTCCCGGGTTGGCCAGAAACATTCAGTACTTC.

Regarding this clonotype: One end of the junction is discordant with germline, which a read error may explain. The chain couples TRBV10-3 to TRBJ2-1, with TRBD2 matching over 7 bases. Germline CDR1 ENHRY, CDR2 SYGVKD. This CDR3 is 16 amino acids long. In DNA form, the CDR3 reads TGTGCCATCAGTGAGATCACTAGCGACACCTACAATGCGCAGTTCTTC. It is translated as CAISEITSDTYNAQFF.

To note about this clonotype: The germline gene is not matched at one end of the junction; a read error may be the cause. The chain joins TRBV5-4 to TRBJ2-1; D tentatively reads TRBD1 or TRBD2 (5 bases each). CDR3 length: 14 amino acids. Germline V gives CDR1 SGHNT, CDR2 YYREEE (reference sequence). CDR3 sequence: CASSSYGTYNEQFF. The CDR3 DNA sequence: TGTGCCAGCAGTTCCTATGGGACCTACAATGAGCAATTCTTC. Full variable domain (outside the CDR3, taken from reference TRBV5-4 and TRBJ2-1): ETGVTQSPTHLIKTRGQQVTLRCSSQSGHNTVSWYQQALGQGPQFIFQYYREEENGRGNFPPRFSGLQFPNYSSELNVNALELDDSALYLCASSSYGTYNEQFFGPGTRLTVL.

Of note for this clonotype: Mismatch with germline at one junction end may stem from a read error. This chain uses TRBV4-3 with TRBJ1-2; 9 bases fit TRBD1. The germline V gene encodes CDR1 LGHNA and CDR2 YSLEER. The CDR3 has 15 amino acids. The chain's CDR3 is CASSEDRGALCGYTF. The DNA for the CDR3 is TGCGCCAGCAGCGAAGACAGGGGGGCACTATGTGGCTACACCTTC.